These 5 T cell receptor beta chains were all obtained from the same sample, sequenced in a study of CD8+ T cells in alopecia areata. On the basis of CD4, CD8alpha, NKG2D, NKG2ACE and other markers, pooled cutaneous lymph node cells were sorted. cDNA prepared by RNA extraction and subsequent reverse transcription served as the template for sequencing. Profiling relied on immunoSEQ multiplex PCR, and the TCRdb table lists in-frame clones only, not all of them. This sample includes over 250,000 clones with no singletons; its ten biggest clones take up roughly 1.2%. The sample taken for sequencing was CD4+ T cells sorted from a lymph node. The receptors were sampled from a C3H/HeJ mouse with alopecia areata. Mouse strain MHC haplotype: H2-k.

This clone was detected ten times or more. The listed genes are named as in mouse. Additional DNA sequences in this sample encode the identical CDR3. CDR3 residues: CASSRQNQDTQYF. The sequenced CDR3 bases are TGTGCTAGCAGTAGACAGAACCAAGAC. The chain combines TRBV17 with TRBJ2-5; unclear D gene. The observed sequence ends 4 residues before the CDR3 terminus, with the missing tail filled in from the germline J gene. The V end was cut by 2 bases, the J end by 0 bases, with 3 bases between. Germline values: CDR1 MNHDT, CDR2 YYDKIL. This CDR3 region has 13 residues.

About this clone: Mouse germline and gene names are used. The read comes to an end 4 residues before the CDR3 does, leaving the germline J gene to fill in the end. This chain connects TRBV1 to TRBJ2-3; D not certain. Trimming removed 0 bases at V and 0 bases at J, with 7 bases between. Germline V lookup: CDR1 NSQYPW, CDR2 LRSPGD (reference sequence). The CDR3 totals 15 residues. The CDR3 spells CTCSADRHSAETLYF. CDR3 DNA, as far as it was read: TGCACCTGCAGTGCAGATAGACATAGTGCAGAA. Using reference TRBV1 and TRBJ2-3 for the parts outside the CDR3, the full variable domain is VTLLEQNPRWRLVPRGQAVNLRCILKNSQYPWMSWYQQDLQKQLQWLFTLRSPGDKEVKSLPGADYLATRVTDTELRLQVANMSQGRTLYCTCSADRHSAETLYFGSGTRLTVL.

This clone came up a few times. Genes here carry mouse names. The CDR3 end falls 4 residues outside the read, so it is completed with the germline J gene. The gene calls are TRBV13-2 and TRBJ2-2, with D perhaps matching TRBD2 (6 bases). This CDR3 comprises 14 residues. Trimming pared 5 bases from V and 0 bases from J, leaving 8 bases between. From germline, CDR1 is NNHNN and CDR2 SYGAGS (reference sequence). CDR3 protein: CASGRLANTGQLYF. CDR3 bases read: TGTGCCAGCGGAAGACTGGCAAACACCGGG.

This clone was counted a few times. Genes here carry mouse names. From the germline J gene comes the end of the CDR3, since the read stops 4 residues before it. This specimen includes other DNA sequences encoding the same CDR3. The chain recombines TRBV13-1 with TRBJ2-1; 12 bases line up with TRBD2. V was pared by 4 bases and J by 1 base, with 3 bases of the junction left unmatched. Germline CDR1 is NSHNY and CDR2 is SYGAGN. CDR3 length: 16 amino acids. The chain's CDR3 is CASSPDWGGNYAEQFF. CDR3 DNA (partial): TGTGCCAGCAGTCCGGACTGGGGGGGGAACTATGCT.

This clone was seen many times. Gene labels here are mouse ones. The read ends 3 residues before the CDR3 terminus; that terminus is restored from the germline J gene. Other DNA sequences of this sample code for an identical CDR3. The genes are TRBV19 and TRBJ1-6; the match to TRBD1 covers 9 bases. TRBJ1-6 is an ORF, and what it does is uncertain. The germline gives CDR1 FNHDT, CDR2 SITEND (reference sequence). The CDR3 totals 14 residues. V lost 4 bases to trimming and J lost 5 bases; unmatched junction nucleotides: 1. CDR3 protein: CASSGDRDNSPLYF. The covered CDR3 bases are TGTGCCAGCAGTGGGGACAGGGATAATTCGCCC.